These T cell receptor beta chains were read from a single sample in a study of molecular identifiers for immune sequencing clone quantification. In TCRdb, the PCR reads were re-called with MiXCR into one record per CDR3 protein. The sample consists of under 600,000 distinct CDR3 sequences, 20% to 25% of them appearing once. Sequencing input: naive CD8+ T cells from blood, with Jurkat cell RNA spiked in. The receptors were gathered from a human donor in good health. Some libraries in this study had Jurkat cell RNA spiked in. Both conserved end residues are part of each CDR3. A D gene is named only where the DNA matches it firmly. Size values are once, few and many counts, or a class for expanded clones, and some rows have none.

NA | TRBJ2-1 | TRBD2 | TRBV4-1 | CASSQTRTSGGLF | TGCGCCAGCAGCCAAACTAGGACTAGCGGGGGTCTCTTC
NA | TRBJ2-1 | TRBD2 | TRBV27 | CASRDGTSGGNEQFF | TGTGCCAGCAGGGACGGGACTAGCGGGGGCAATGAGCAGTTCTTC
NA | TRBJ2-7 | NA | TRBV4-3 | CASSQEGGSVTSSYEQYF | TGCGCCAGCAGCCAAGAAGGTGGATCGGTAACGAGCTCCTACGAGCAGTACTTC
few | TRBJ2-2 | NA | TRBV4-1 | CASSLLFGRPNTGELFF | TGCGCCAGCAGCCTTCTCTTCGGGCGTCCGAACACCGGGGAGCTGTTTTTT
few | TRBJ2-7 | NA | TRBV11-2 | CASSPTLRAHEQYF | TGTGCCAGCAGCCCGACGTTACGGGCGCACGAGCAGTACTTC
many | TRBJ2-3 | TRBD1 | TRBV7-9 | CASSLLRGQDTQYF | TGTGCCAGCAGCTTATTGAGGGGGCAAGATACGCAGTATTTT
few | TRBJ2-7 | TRBD1 | TRBV7-9 | CASSPRTGTKYEQYF | TGTGCCAGCAGCCCCAGGACAGGGACCAAATACGAGCAGTACTTC
many | TRBJ2-2 | TRBD1 | TRBV4-1 | CASSQTGSAGELFF | TGCGCCAGCAGCCAGACAGGGTCGGCCGGGGAGCTGTTTTTT
NA | TRBJ2-5 | NA | TRBV2 | CASGTLLEETQYF | TGTGCCAGCGGGACCCTTCTCGAAGAGACCCAGTACTTC
NA | TRBJ2-5 | TRBD2 | TRBV7-2 | CASSLDWREGWETQYF | TGTGCCAGCAGCTTAGACTGGCGGGAGGGATGGGAGACCCAGTACTTC
many | TRBJ1-2 | NA | TRBV14 | CASSQDLAGSPLGYGYTF | TGTGCCAGCAGCCAAGATTTGGCAGGGTCCCCTCTAGGCTATGGCTACACCTTC